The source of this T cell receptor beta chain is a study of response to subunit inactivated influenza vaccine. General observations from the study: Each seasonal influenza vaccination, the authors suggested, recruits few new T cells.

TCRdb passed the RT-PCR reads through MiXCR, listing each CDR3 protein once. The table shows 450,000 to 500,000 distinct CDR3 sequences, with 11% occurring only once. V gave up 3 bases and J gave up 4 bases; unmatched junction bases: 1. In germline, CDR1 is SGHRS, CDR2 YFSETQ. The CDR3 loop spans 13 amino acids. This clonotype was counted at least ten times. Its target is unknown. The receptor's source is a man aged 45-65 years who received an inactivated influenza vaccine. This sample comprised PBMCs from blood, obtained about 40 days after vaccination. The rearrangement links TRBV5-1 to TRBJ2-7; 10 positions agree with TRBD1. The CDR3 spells CASSSGQGYEQYF. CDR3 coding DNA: TGCGCCAGCAGCTCGGGACAGGGGTACGAGCAGTACTTC.